The rows below give T cell receptor beta chains drawn from one sample of a study of cytotoxic CD8 clonotypes in ibrutinib-treated CLL. Profiled with immunoSEQ multiplex PCR; TCRdb holds only in-frame clones, not every one. Counted here are 150,000 or so clones, 70% to 85% occurring once; the ten biggest clones make up 4.6%. The sequences come from PBMCs, collected after 24 months of ibrutinib treatment. The origin of the receptors is a human donor with chronic lymphocytic leukemia. CDR3s include the opening cysteine and the closing phenylalanine or tryptophan. The D gene is left open where the match is weak. A clone size is listed for some rows: how often the clone was seen (once, few, many), or a class if it is expanded.

TGTGCCGCGGCCTTAGGGCAGAACACTGAAGCTTTCTTT CAAALGQNTEAFF TRBV19 . . TRBJ1-1
TGTGCCAGCAGCCGTCGACCGGGACAGGGTTACAATGAGCAGTTCTTC CASSRRPGQGYNEQFF TRBV27 TRBD1 . TRBJ2-1
TGTGCCAGCAGCTTAGGGGGCCGGCAGGGCCCCGAGCAGTACTTC CASSLGGRQGPEQYF TRBV11-2 . few TRBJ2-7
TGTGCCAGCAGGGGGGGACAGGGGAACGAAAAACTGTTTTTT CASRGGQGNEKLFF TRBV6-6 TRBD1 . TRBJ1-4
TGTGCCAGCAGTGAAACCGGGACAGGGCCCTACGAGCAGTACTTC CASSETGTGPYEQYF TRBV2 TRBD1 . TRBJ2-7
TGTGCCTGGAGCGGGGGGGCACGGGGAGCTTTCTTT CAWSGGARGAFF TRBV30 . . TRBJ1-1
TGTGCCAGCAGCTTAACGATAGGACAGGGGCCCGGGGAGCTGTTTTTT CASSLTIGQGPGELFF TRBV7-3 TRBD1 . TRBJ2-2
TGTGCCAGCAGCTTAGGGCAGAGCGCGCAGACCCAGTACTTC CASSLGQSAQTQYF TRBV7-2 . . TRBJ2-5
TGTGCCAGCAGCCGCCAAAGGGGGACCCAGTACTTC CASSRQRGTQYF TRBV7-2 . . TRBJ2-5
TGTGCCAGCAGCTACACAGGGGCGTTCACAGATACGCAGTATTTT CASSYTGAFTDTQYF TRBV7-6 TRBD1 . TRBJ2-3
TGTGCCAGCAGCCCGGGACAGGGGGCCGGGGGCTACACCTTC CASSPGQGAGGYTF TRBV11-3 TRBD1 . TRBJ1-2
TGCGCCAGCAGCCCTGGCGGGGGCGTCAAGGTTTACACTGAAGCTTTCTTT CASSPGGGVKVYTEAFF TRBV5-1 . . TRBJ1-1
. CASSVPPQPQHF TRBV2 . . TRBJ1-5
TGCGCCAGCAGTTTCACCGGGAGGGGAACTGAAGCTTTCTTT CASSFTGRGTEAFF TRBV5-1 . . TRBJ1-1
TGTGCCAGCAGCACCAACGGACTGATCTACGAGCAGTACTTC CASSTNGLIYEQYF TRBV5-4 . . TRBJ2-7
TGTGCCTGGAGTTTCGGGGAGGCGGGCAATCAGCCCCAGCATTTT CAWSFGEAGNQPQHF TRBV30 . . TRBJ1-5
TGTGCCAGCAGCCTGGGCAGAGCTAACTATGGCTACACCTTC CASSLGRANYGYTF TRBV28 . few TRBJ1-2
TGTGCCAGCAGCTTATCAGGCCCAGGCTACACCTTC CASSLSGPGYTF TRBV7-8 . once TRBJ1-2
TGTGCCGGACGCCAACAGGGATCAGATACGCAGTATTTT CAGRQQGSDTQYF TRBV7-9 . . TRBJ2-3
TGTGCCAGCAGCTTAGGACAGTCGAGGGGAGCTTTCTTT CASSLGQSRGAFF TRBV11-2 . . TRBJ1-1
TGTGCCAGCACTCCGACCCAGGGTGGGGGCTACACCTTC CASTPTQGGGYTF TRBV6-5 . . TRBJ1-2
TGTGCCAGCTCACCCTCCCTGGAATTGGGGGAGCTGTTTTTT CASSPSLELGELFF TRBV18 . . TRBJ2-2
TGCGCCAGCAGCCCGGGGACAGGAAATAGCAATCAGCCCCAGCATTTT CASSPGTGNSNQPQHF TRBV5-1 TRBD1 . TRBJ1-5
TGTGCCAGCAGCTTAGCGTTTTCCGGGGAACAAGAGACCCAGTACTTC CASSLAFSGEQETQYF TRBV7-8 . . TRBJ2-5
TGTGCCAGCAGTGACTCGGACAGGGAGGCCGGGGAGCTGTTTTTT CASSDSDREAGELFF TRBV6-4 TRBD1 . TRBJ2-2
TGTGCCAGTAGCCGACCCCCTACAGGAGACCACTATGGCTACACCTTC CASSRPPTGDHYGYTF TRBV19 . . TRBJ1-2
TGTGCCACCTCATACGACAGTCCTAATCAGCCCCAGCATTTT CATSYDSPNQPQHF TRBV10-3 . . TRBJ1-5
TGCGCCAGCAGATGGACCGGGACAGCTAACTATGGCTACACCTTC CASRWTGTANYGYTF TRBV10-1 TRBD1 . TRBJ1-2
TGTGCCAGCAGCCAGCAAGGGGGCTGGGCTAACTATGGCTACACCTTC CASSQQGGWANYGYTF TRBV7-2 TRBD1 . TRBJ1-2
TGTGCCAGCAGCTTAGCAGCGACGTTTGCGGGGAGTAAACTTAACTATGGCTACACCTTC CASSLAATFAGSKLNYGYTF TRBV7-8 . . TRBJ1-2
TGTGCCAGCAGTTACTCCAGGGGGCATGGCTACACCTTC CASSYSRGHGYTF TRBV6-5 TRBD1 . TRBJ1-2
TGCGCCAGCAGCCCGCGTCAGGGGGACTATGGCTACACCTTC CASSPRQGDYGYTF TRBV5-1 TRBD1 . TRBJ1-2
TGTGCCAGCAGCCTCGTGAGCCGACAGACTATCACCAGTAATGAAAAACTGTTTTTT CASSLVSRQTITSNEKLFF TRBV11-2 . once TRBJ1-4
TGTGCCAGCAGCTTTGGGGCTGGGAACACTGAAGCTTTCTTT CASSFGAGNTEAFF TRBV7-2 . . TRBJ1-1
TGCGCCAGCAGCTTTGCGGGGGATACAGATACGCAGTATTTT CASSFAGDTDTQYF TRBV5-1 TRBD2 . TRBJ2-3
TGTGCCAGCAGATCTGAACGCCGTGAAGCTTTCTTT CASRSERREAFF TRBV6-5 . . TRBJ1-1
TGTGCCAGCAGCTTACACAGCATGAACACTGAAGCTTTCTTT CASSLHSMNTEAFF TRBV7-3 . . TRBJ1-1
TGTGCCAGCAGCCCCCGGGACAGGGGCACAGATACGCAGTATTTT CASSPRDRGTDTQYF TRBV11-1 TRBD1 . TRBJ2-3
TGTGCCAGCAGCTGGGGCGGGGTTGTGGAGACCCAGTACTTC CASSWGGVVETQYF TRBV7-9 . . TRBJ2-5
TGTGCTAGTGGTTTAGGGACTGAAGCTTTCTTT CASGLGTEAFF TRBV12-5 . . TRBJ1-1